One T cell receptor (beta chain) is described in this entry. The source of the sample is a study of blood T cell repertoires in COVID-19. This CDR3 contains 14 residues. V gave up 2 bases and J gave up 8 bases, with 15 bases separating them. CDR1 is MRHNA and CDR2 is SNTAGT in the germline V gene. TCRdb keeps only in-frame clones here, not all; method: immunoSEQ multiplex PCR. The table includes 70,000 to 90,000 clones, around 80% detected once. What was sequenced was peripheral blood. The TCR sequence derives from an elderly woman with acute or convalescent COVID-19. The J gene is TRBJ1-2, the V gene TRBV6-4; a possible D gene is TRBD1 (5 bases). The CDR3 loop is CASSDLGGSEGYTF. DNA of the CDR3: TGTGCCAGCAGTGACCTGGGGGGGTCGGAAGGCTACACCTTC.